This T cell receptor (beta chain) was captured in a study of CD8+ T cells in alopecia areata. Sequencing relied on a cDNA template that was reverse transcribed from extracted RNA. Libraries were prepared by immunoSEQ multiplex PCR; TCRdb keeps only in-frame clonotypes and omits some of them. The data show around 200,000 clones, 63% seen once. With 2 bases removed from V and 3 bases from J, the gap between germline ends came to 11 bases. Germline V gives CDR1 KGHSH, CDR2 LQKENI. This CDR3 is built from 14 residues. This clone was seen more than once but under ten times. Punch biopsies of lesional scalp, plus peripheral blood, were taken from alopecia areata patients.

This TCR derives from a human donor with alopecia areata. This chain joins TRBV18 and TRBJ2-7, with unresolved D. The input for sequencing was CD4+ T cells sorted from blood, taken at week 0. CDR3 sequence reads: CASSPENRNYEQYF. The CDR3 nucleotides read TGTGCCAGCTCACCAGAGAATAGAAACTACGAGCAGTACTTC.